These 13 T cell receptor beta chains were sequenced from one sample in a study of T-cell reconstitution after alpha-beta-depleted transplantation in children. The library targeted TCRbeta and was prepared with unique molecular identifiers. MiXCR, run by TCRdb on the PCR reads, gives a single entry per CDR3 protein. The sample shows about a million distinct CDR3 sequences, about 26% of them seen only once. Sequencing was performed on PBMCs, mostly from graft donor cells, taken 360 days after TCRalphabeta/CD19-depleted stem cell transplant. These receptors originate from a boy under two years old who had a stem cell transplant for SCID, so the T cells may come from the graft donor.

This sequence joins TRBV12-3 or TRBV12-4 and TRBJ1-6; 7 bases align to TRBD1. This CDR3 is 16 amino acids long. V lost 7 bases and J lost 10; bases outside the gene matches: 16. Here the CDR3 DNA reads TGTGCCAGCACCGAAACAGGGGCCATCGGAGGGTCACCCCTCCACTTT. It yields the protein CASTETGAIGGSPLHF.

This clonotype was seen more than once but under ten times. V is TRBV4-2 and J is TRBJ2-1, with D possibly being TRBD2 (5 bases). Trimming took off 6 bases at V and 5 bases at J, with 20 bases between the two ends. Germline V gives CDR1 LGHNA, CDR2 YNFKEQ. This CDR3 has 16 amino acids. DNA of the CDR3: TGTGCCAGCAGTTCGACTACTGTGGATGGTGACAATGAGCAGTTCTTC. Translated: CASSSTTVDGDNEQFF.

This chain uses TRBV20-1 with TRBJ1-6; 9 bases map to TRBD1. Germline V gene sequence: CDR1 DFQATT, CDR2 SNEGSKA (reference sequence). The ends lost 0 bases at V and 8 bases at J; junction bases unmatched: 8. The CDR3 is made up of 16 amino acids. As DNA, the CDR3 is TGCAGTGCTAGAGAATTACCGGGACAGGGCCATTCACCCCTCCACTTT. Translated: CSARELPGQGHSPLHF.

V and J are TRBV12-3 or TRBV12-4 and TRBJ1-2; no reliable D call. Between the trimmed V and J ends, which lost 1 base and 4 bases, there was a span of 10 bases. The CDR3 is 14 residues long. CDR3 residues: CASSLGGSAYGYTF. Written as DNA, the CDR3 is TGTGCCAGCAGTTTAGGGGGAAGCGCCTATGGCTACACCTTC.

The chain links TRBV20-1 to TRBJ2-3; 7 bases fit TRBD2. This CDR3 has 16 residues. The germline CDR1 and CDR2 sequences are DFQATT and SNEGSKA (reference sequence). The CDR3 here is CSWVGGNLSSTDTQYF. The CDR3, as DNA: TGCAGCTGGGTGGGGGGGAATCTTTCTAGCACAGATACGCAGTATTTT.

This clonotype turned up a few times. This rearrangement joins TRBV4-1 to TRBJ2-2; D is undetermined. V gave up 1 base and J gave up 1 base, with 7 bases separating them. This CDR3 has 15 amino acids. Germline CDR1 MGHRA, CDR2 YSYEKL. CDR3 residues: CASSQGPRNTGELFF. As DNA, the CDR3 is TGCGCCAGCAGCCAAGGGCCCCGGAACACCGGGGAGCTGTTTTTT.

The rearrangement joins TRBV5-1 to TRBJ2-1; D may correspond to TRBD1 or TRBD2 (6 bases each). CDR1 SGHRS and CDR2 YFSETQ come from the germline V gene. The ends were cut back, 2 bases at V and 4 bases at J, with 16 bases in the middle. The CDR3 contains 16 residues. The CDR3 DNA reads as TGCGCCAGCAGCTTAACCCAGGGGAGGTTGTACAATGAGCAGTTCTTC. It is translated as CASSLTQGRLYNEQFF.

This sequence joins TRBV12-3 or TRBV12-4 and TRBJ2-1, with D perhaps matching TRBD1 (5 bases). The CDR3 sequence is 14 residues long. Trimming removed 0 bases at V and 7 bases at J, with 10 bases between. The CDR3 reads CASSLAAGKNEQFF. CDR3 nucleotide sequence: TGTGCCAGCAGTTTAGCGGCAGGGAAAAATGAGCAGTTCTTC.

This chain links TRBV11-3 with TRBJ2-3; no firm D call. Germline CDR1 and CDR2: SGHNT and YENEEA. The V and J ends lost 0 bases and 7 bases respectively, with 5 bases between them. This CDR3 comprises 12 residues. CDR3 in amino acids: CASSLDRNTQYF. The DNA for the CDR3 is TGTGCCAGCAGCTTAGATCGAAATACGCAGTATTTT. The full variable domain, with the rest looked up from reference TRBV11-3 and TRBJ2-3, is EAGVVQSPRYKIIEKKQPVAFWCNPISGHNTLYWYLQNLGQGPELLIRYENEEAVDDSQLPKDRFSAERLKGVDSTLKIQPAELGDSAVYLCASSLDRNTQYFGPGTRLTVL.

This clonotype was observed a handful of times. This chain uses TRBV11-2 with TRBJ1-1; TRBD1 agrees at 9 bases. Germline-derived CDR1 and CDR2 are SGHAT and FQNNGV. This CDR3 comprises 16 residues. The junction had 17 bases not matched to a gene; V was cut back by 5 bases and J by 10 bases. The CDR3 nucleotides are TGTGCCAGCAGCGGCCCCGGGACAGGGCTCGCCTGGGGAGCTTTCTTT. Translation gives CASSGPGTGLAWGAFF.

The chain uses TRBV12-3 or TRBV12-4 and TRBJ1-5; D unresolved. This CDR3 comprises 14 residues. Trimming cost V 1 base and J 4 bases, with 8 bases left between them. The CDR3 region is CASSLGLINQPQHF. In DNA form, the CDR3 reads TGTGCCAGCAGTTTAGGACTGATTAATCAGCCCCAGCATTTT.

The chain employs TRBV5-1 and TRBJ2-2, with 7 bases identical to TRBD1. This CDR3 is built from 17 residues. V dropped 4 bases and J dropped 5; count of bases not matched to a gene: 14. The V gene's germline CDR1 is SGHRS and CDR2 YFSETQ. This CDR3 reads CASSPWTGTNPTGELFF. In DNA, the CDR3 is TGCGCCAGCAGCCCTTGGACAGGAACGAACCCTACCGGGGAGCTGTTTTTT.

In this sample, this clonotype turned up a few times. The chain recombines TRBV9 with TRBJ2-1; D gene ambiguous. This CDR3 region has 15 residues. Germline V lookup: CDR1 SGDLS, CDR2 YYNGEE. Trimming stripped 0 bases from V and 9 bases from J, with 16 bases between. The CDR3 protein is CASSVEGGKVSEQFF. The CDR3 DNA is TGTGCCAGCAGCGTAGAGGGCGGTAAGGTTAGTGAGCAGTTCTTC.